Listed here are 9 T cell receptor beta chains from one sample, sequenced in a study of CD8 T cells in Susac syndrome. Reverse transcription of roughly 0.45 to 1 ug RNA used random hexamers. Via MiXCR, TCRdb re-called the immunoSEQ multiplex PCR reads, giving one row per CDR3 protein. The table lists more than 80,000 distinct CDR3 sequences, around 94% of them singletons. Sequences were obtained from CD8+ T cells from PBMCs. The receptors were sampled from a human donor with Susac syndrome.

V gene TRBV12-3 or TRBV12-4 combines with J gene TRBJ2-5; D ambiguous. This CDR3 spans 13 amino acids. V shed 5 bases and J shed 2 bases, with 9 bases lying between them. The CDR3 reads CASSGPAQETQYF. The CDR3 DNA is TGTGCCAGCAGTGGACCGGCACAAGAGACCCAGTACTTC.

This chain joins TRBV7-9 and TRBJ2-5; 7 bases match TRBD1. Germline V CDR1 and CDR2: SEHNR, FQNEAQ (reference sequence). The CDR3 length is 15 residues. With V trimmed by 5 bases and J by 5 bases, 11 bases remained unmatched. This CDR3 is CASSTATGPGETQYF. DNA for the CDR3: TGTGCCAGCAGCACCGCGACAGGGCCAGGGGAGACCCAGTACTTC.

The CDR3 sequence is CATSAGTVPYEQYF. The CDR3 DNA follows: TGTGCCACCAGCGCCGGGACAGTACCCTACGAGCAGTACTTC. This chain connects TRBV15 to TRBJ2-7; 7 nucleotides agree with TRBD1. Germline CDR1 LNHNV, CDR2 YYDKDF (reference sequence). CDR3 length: 14 amino acids. The V segment lost 5 bases and the J segment 2 bases; nucleotides outside the gene matches: 6.

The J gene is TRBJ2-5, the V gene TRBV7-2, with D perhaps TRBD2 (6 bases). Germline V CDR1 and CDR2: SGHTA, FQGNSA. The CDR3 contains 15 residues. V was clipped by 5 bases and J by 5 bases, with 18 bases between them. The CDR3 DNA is TGTGCCAGCAGCCCAGGAGGGCCCCCGGGGGAGACCCAGTACTTC. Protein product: CASSPGGPPGETQYF.

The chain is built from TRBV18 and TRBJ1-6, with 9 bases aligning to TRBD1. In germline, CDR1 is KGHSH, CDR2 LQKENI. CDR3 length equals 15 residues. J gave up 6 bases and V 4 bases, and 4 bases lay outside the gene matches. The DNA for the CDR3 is TGTGCCAGCTCACTATCGACAGGGGGTAATTCACCCCTCCACTTT. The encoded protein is CASSLSTGGNSPLHF.

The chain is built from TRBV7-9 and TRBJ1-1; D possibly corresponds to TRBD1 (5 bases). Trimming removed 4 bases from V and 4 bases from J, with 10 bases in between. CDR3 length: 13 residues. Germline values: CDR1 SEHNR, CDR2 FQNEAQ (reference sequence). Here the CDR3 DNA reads TGTGCCAGCAGCTCTGAGGGGATCACTGAAGCTTTCTTT. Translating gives CASSSEGITEAFF.

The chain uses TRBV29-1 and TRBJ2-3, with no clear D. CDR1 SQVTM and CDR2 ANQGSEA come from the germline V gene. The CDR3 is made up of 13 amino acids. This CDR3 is CTYRHPSTDTQYF. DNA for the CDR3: TGCACCTACAGACACCCAAGCACAGATACGCAGTATTTT.

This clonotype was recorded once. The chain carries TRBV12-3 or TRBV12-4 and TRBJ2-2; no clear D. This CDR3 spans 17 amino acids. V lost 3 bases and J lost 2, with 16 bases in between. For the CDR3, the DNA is TGTGCCAGCAGTTTGTACGGCCCCGGTTCCAACACCGGGGAGCTGTTTTTT. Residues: CASSLYGPGSNTGELFF.

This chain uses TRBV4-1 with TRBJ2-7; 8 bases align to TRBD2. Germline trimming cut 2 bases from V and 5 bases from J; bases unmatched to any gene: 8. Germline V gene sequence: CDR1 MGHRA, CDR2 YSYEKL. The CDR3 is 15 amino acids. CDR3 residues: CASSQIQAGENEQYF. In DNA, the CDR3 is TGCGCCAGCAGCCAAATCCAAGCGGGGGAGAACGAGCAGTACTTC.